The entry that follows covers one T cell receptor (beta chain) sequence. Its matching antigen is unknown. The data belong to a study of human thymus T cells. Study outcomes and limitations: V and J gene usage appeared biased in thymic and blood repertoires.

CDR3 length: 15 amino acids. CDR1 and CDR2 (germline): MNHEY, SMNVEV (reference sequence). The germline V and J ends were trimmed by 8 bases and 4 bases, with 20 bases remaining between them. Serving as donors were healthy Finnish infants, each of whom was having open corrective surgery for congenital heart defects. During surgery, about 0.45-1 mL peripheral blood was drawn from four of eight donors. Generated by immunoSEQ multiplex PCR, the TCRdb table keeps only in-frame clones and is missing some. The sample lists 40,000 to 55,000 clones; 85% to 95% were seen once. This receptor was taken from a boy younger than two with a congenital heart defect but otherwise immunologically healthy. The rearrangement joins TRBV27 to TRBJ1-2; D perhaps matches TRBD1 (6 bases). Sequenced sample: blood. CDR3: CASRFTGKITYGYTF. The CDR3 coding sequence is TGTGCCAGCCGATTCACAGGGAAAATAACCTATGGCTACACCTTC.